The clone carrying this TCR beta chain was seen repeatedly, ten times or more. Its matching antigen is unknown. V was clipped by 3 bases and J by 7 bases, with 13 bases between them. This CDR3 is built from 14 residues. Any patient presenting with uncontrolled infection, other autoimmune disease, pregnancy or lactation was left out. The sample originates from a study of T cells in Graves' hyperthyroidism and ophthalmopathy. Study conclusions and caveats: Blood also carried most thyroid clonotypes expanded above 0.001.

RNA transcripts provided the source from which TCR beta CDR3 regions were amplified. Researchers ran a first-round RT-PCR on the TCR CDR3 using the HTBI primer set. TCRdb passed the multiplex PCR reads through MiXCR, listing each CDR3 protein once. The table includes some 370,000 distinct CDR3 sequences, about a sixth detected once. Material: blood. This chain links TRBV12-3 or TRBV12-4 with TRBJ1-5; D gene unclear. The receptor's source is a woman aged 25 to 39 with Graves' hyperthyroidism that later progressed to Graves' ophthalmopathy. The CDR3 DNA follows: TGTGCCAGCAGTTTCATGACATTACCCCAGCCCCAGCATTTT. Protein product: CASSFMTLPQPQHF.